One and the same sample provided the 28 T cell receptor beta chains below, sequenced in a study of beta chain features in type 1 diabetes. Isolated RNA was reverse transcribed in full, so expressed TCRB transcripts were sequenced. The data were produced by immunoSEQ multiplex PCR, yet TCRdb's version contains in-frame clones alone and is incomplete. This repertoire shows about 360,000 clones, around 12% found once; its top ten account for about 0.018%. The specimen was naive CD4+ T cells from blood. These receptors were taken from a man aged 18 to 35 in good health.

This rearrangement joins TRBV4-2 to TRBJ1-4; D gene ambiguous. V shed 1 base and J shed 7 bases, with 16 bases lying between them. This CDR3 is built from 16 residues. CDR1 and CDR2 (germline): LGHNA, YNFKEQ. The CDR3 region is CASSQVNLGSGEKLFF. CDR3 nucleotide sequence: TGTGCCAGCAGCCAAGTGAACTTGGGGAGCGGTGAAAAACTGTTTTTT.

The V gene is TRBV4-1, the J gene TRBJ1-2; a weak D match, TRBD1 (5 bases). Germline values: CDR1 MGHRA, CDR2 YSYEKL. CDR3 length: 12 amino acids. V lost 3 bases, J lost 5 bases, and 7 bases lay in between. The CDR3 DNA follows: TGCGCCAGCAGCCATGACAGATATGGCTACACCTTC. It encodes CASSHDRYGYTF.

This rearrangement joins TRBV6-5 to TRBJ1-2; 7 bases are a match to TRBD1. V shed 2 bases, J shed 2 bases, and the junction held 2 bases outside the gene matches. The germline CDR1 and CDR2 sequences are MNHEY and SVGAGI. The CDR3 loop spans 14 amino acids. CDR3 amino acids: CASSYRGLNYGYTF. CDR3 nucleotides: TGTGCCAGCAGTTACAGGGGGCTGAACTATGGCTACACCTTC.

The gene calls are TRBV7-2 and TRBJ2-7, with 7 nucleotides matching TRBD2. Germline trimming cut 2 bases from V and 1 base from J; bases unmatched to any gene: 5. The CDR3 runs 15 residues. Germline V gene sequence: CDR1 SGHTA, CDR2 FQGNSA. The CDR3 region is CASSLISGQSYEQYF. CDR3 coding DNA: TGTGCCAGCAGCTTAATTAGCGGGCAGTCCTACGAGCAGTACTTC. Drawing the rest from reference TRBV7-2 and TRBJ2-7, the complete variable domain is GAGVSQSPSNKVTEKGKDVELRCDPISGHTALYWYRQSLGQGLEFLIYFQGNSAPDKSGLPSDRFSAERTGGSVSTLTIQRTQQEDSAVYLCASSLISGQSYEQYFGPGTRLTVT.

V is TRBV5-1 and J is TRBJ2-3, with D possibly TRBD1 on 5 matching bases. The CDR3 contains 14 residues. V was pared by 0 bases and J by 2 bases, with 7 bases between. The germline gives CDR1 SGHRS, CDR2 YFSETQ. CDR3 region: CASSLGQFTDTQYF. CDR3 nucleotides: TGCGCCAGCAGCTTGGGACAGTTCACAGATACGCAGTATTTT.

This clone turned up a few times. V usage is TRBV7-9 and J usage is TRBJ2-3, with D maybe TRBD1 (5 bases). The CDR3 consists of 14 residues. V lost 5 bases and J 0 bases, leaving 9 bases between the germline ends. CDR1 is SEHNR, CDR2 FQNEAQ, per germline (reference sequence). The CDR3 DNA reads TGTGCCAGCAGCCCGACAGAAAGCACAGATACGCAGTATTTT. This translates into CASSPTESTDTQYF. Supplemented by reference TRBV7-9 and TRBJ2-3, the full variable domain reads DTGVSQNPRHKITKRGQNVTFRCDPISEHNRLYWYRQTLGQGPEFLTYFQNEAQLEKSRLLSDRFSAERPKGSFSTLEIQRTEQGDSAMYLCASSPTESTDTQYFGPGTRLTVL.

The CDR3 loop is CAWSMDSYGYTF. The CDR3 coding sequence is TGTGCCTGGAGTATGGACAGCTATGGCTACACCTTC. The V call is TRBV30, the J call TRBJ1-2, with D perhaps TRBD1 (6 bases). CDR1 is GTSNPN, CDR2 SVGIG, per germline (reference sequence). Trimming shortened V by 2 bases and J by 4 bases, and 8 bases separated the two germline ends. This CDR3 region has 12 residues.

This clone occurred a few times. The DNA for the CDR3 is TGTGCCAGCAGCTTAGAAGGGGAAGGGAATCAGCCCCAGCATTTT. Translation gives CASSLEGEGNQPQHF. The chain carries TRBV7-9 and TRBJ1-5, with D perhaps TRBD1 (5 bases). Trimming stripped 1 base from V and 4 bases from J, with 11 bases between. Germline CDR1 is SEHNR and CDR2 is FQNEAQ (reference sequence). The CDR3 spans 15 residues.

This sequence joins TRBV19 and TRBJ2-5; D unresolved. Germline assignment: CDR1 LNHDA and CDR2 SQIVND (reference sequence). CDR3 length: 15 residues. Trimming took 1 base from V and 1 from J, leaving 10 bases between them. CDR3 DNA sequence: TGTGCCAGTAGTATAGTCGGCGGAAGCCAAGAGACCCAGTACTTC. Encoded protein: CASSIVGGSQETQYF.

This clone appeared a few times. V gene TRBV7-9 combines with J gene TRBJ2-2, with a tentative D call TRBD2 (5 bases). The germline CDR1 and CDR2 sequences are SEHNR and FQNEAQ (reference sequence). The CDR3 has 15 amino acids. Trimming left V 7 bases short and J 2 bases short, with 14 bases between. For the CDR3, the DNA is TGTGCCAGCATTAGGGTCGCGGGCAACACCGGGGAGCTGTTTTTT. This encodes CASIRVAGNTGELFF.

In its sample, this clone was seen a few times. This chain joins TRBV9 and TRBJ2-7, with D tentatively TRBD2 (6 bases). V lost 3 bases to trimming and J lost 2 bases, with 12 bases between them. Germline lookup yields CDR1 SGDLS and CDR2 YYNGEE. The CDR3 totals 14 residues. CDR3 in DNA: TGTGCCAGCAGCGCCCCCGGGGGTACCTACGAGCAGTACTTC. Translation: CASSAPGGTYEQYF.

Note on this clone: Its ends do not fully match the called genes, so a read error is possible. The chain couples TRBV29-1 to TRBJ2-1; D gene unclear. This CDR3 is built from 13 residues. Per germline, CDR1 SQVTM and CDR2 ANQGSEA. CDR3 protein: CGVFIRVNNEQFF. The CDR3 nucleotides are TGCGGCGTCTTCATCCGGGTAAACAATGAGCAGTTCTTC.

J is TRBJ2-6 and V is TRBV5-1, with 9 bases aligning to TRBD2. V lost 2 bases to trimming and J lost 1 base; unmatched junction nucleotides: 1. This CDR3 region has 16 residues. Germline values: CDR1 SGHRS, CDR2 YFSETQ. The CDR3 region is CASSFSGRSGANVLTF. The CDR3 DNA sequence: TGCGCCAGCAGCTTTAGCGGGAGATCTGGGGCCAACGTCCTGACTTTC.

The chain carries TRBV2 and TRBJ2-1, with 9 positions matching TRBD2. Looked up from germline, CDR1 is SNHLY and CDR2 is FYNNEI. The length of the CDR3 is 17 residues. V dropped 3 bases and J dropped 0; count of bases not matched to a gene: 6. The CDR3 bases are TGTGCCAGCAGTGATTCTAGCGGGGCCAGCTCCTACAATGAGCAGTTCTTC. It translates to CASSDSSGASSYNEQFF.

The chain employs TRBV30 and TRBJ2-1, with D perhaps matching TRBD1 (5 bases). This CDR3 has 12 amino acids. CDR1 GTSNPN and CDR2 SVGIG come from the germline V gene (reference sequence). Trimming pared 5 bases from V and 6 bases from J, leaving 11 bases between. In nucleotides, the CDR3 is TGTGCCTGGGGAAAACAGGTCAATGAGCAGTTCTTC. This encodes CAWGKQVNEQFF.

The CDR3 loop reads CASRLSGSDEQFF. The CDR3, as DNA: TGTGCCAGCAGACTTAGCGGGAGTGATGAGCAGTTCTTC. The chain links TRBV6-5 to TRBJ2-1; TRBD2 aligns across 9 bases. J gave up 8 bases and V 6 bases, and 5 bases lay outside the gene matches. Germline V gene lookup returns CDR1 MNHEY and CDR2 SVGAGI. This CDR3 has 13 residues.

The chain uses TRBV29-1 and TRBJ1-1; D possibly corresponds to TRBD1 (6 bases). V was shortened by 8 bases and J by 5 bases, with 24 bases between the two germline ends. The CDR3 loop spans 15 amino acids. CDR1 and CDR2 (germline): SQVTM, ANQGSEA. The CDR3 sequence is CSIGLRQGLLTEAFF. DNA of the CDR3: TGCAGCATTGGCCTTCGGCAGGGGCTCTTGACTGAAGCTTTCTTT.

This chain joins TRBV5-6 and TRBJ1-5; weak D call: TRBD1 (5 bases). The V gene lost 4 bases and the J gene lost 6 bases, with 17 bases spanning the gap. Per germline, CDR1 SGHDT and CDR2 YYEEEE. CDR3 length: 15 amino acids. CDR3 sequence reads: CASSTGSGDGQPQHF. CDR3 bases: TGTGCCAGCAGCACGGGATCGGGGGATGGTCAGCCCCAGCATTTT.

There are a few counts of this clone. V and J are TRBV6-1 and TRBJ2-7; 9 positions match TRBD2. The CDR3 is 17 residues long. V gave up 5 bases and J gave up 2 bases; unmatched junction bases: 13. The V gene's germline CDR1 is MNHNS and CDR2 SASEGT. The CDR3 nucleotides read TGTGCCAGCAGTCAAGACTTTGGGCTAGCGGGGCCCTACGAGCAGTACTTC. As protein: CASSQDFGLAGPYEQYF.

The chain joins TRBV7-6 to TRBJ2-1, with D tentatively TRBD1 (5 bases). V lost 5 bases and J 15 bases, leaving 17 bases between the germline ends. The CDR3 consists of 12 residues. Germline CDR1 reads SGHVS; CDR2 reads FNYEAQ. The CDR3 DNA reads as TGTGCCAGCAGCGCCACGTCCAGGGATCGGTTCTTC. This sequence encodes CASSATSRDRFF.

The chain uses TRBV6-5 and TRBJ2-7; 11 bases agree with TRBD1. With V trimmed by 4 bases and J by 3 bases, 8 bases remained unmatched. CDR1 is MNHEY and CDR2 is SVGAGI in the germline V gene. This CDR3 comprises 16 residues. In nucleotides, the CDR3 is TGTGCCAGCAGTTCCACCCCGGGACAGGGGGTCTACGAGCAGTACTTC. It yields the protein CASSSTPGQGVYEQYF.

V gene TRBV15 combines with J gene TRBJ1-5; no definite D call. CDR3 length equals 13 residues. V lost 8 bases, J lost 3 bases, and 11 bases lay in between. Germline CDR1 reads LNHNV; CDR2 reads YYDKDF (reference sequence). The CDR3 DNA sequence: TGTGCCACCGCGGCTCGCCTCAATCAGCCCCAGCATTTT. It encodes CATAARLNQPQHF.

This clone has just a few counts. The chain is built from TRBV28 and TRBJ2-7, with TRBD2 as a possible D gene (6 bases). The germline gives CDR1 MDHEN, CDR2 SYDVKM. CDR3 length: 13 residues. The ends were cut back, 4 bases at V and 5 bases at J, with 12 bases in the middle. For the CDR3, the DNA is TGTGCCAGCAGTTATTCCGGGAGAGACGAGCAGTACTTC. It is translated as CASSYSGRDEQYF.

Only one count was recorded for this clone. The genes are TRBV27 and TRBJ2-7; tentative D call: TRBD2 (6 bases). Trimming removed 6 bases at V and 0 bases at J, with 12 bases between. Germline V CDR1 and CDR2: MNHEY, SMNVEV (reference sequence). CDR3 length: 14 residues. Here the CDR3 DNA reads TGTGCCAGCAGCCCAGGGCGGGGCTCCTACGAGCAGTACTTC. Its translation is CASSPGRGSYEQYF.

CDR3 bases: TGTGCCAGCAGCCAATACCGGGAGAACACTGAAGCTTTCTTT. Translation gives CASSQYRENTEAFF. This rearrangement joins TRBV14 to TRBJ1-1; D not certain. The CDR3 is 14 residues long. V lost 2 bases and J lost 1, with 8 bases in between. CDR1 and CDR2 from the germline V gene are SGHDN and FVKESK.

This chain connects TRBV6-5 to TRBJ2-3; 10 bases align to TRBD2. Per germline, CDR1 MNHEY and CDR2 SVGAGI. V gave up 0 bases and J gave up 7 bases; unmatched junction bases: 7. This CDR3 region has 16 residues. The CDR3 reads CASSYSLPAGGNTQYF. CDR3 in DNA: TGTGCCAGCAGTTACTCGTTACCAGCGGGGGGGAATACGCAGTATTTT.

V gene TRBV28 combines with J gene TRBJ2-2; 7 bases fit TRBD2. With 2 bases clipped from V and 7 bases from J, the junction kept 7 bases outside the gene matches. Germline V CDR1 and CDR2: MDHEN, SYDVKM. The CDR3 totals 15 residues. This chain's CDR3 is CASSLGGRGNGELFF. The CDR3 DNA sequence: TGTGCCAGCAGTTTAGGCGGGAGAGGGAACGGGGAGCTGTTTTTT.

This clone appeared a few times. CDR3 region: CASSSTRTGTQPQHF. DNA for the CDR3: TGTGCCAGCAGCTCGACCCGGACAGGGACTCAGCCCCAGCATTTT. The rearrangement uses TRBV7-9 and TRBJ1-5; 8 nucleotides align to TRBD1. The CDR3 totals 15 residues. Germline V gene sequence: CDR1 SEHNR, CDR2 FQNEAQ (reference sequence). The V and J ends lost 4 bases and 6 bases, in that order; junction bases with no gene match: 8.